Presented here are 25 T cell receptor beta chains from one specimen sequenced in a study of vaccination effects on CD4 cells after COVID-19. The assay was immunoSEQ multiplex PCR, and TCRdb's table has in-frame clones only and misses some. The table has about 74,000 clones, 60% to 80% seen once. These TCRs are of unknown antigen specificity. Investigators separated out CD4+ T cells once approximately 9 days of culture had passed. Here the sequenced sample was CD4+ T cells from PBMCs cultured without peptide, taken before COVID-19 vaccination. The receptors here all came from a human donor who received a COVID-19 vaccine.

This clone appeared a single time. This chain connects TRBV6-2 or TRBV6-3 to TRBJ1-1; weak D call: TRBD1 (6 bases). CDR1 is MNHEY and CDR2 is SVGEGT in the germline V gene. The V gene lost 7 bases and the J gene lost 5 bases, with 14 bases spanning the gap. The length of the CDR3 is 13 residues. The CDR3 reads CASTPNRVTEAFF. The CDR3 DNA follows: TGTGCCAGCACCCCAAACAGGGTGACTGAAGCTTTCTTT.

The CDR3 spells CASSLELARETQYF. The CDR3 region has the DNA TGTGCCAGCAGCTTAGAACTAGCGCGAGAGACCCAGTACTTC. The chain employs TRBV5-5 and TRBJ2-5; TRBD2 matches at 7 bases. CDR1 and CDR2 (germline): SGHKS, YYEKEE (reference sequence). The CDR3 loop spans 14 amino acids. Unmatched junction bases numbered 5, after V lost 2 bases and J lost 4 bases.

This chain connects TRBV15 to TRBJ2-5; 8 bases map to TRBD2. Germline V lookup: CDR1 LNHNV, CDR2 YYDKDF (reference sequence). The J segment lost 1 base and the V segment lost 2 bases, leaving 6 bases of the junction unmatched. This CDR3 comprises 16 residues. The CDR3 loop reads CATSRRTGTSQETQYF. As DNA, the CDR3 is TGTGCCACCAGCAGAAGAACTGGGACTAGCCAAGAGACCCAGTACTTC.

The chain uses TRBV7-9 and TRBJ2-3; TRBD2 aligns across 9 bases. Germline lookup yields CDR1 SEHNR and CDR2 FQNEAQ (reference sequence). J was trimmed by 4 bases and V by 5 bases; bases with no gene match: 10. The CDR3 consists of 16 residues. CDR3 nucleotides: TGTGCCAGCAGCCCGACTCGCGGGGGGGCCTCAGATACGCAGTATTTT. Protein product: CASSPTRGGASDTQYF.

The rearrangement joins TRBV18 to TRBJ2-3; 9 bases fit TRBD1. Germline assignment: CDR1 KGHSH and CDR2 LQKENI. The CDR3 has 17 residues. V was pared by 5 bases and J by 3 bases, with 12 bases of the junction left unmatched. The CDR3 coding sequence is TGTGCCAGCTCAAGGTCCCGGGACAGGGTCGGGACAGATACGCAGTATTTT. Translated: CASSRSRDRVGTDTQYF.

The genes are TRBV4-1 and TRBJ1-1; 9 bases fit TRBD1. J lost 0 bases, V lost 3 bases, and 8 bases had no gene match. The CDR3 totals 17 residues. Germline V gives CDR1 MGHRA, CDR2 YSYEKL. In DNA form, the CDR3 reads TGCGCCAGCAGCCATGGGGACAGGGCGCGAATGAACACTGAAGCTTTCTTT. This codes for CASSHGDRARMNTEAFF.

This chain uses TRBV5-1 with TRBJ2-6; D gene unclear. Germline V gives CDR1 SGHRS, CDR2 YFSETQ. The CDR3 has 14 residues. V was trimmed by 2 bases and J by 2 bases, leaving 5 bases between them. DNA of the CDR3: TGCGCCAGCAGCTTCCGGACTGGGGCCAACGTCCTGACTTTC. It is translated as CASSFRTGANVLTF. Full variable domain (missing parts from reference TRBV5-1 and TRBJ2-6): KAGVTQTPRYLIKTRGQQVTLSCSPISGHRSVSWYQQTPGQGLQFLFEYFSETQRNKGNFPGRFSGRQFSNSRSEMNVSTLELGDSALYLCASSFRTGANVLTFGAGSRLTVL.

Turning to this clone: This sample also contains other DNA sequences that code for the same CDR3. The V gene is TRBV2, the J gene TRBJ2-2; 12 bases map to TRBD1. Germline V gene sequence: CDR1 SNHLY, CDR2 FYNNEI. This CDR3 region has 14 residues. V was pared by 8 bases and J by 6 bases, with 4 bases of the junction left unmatched. This CDR3 is CASRGTGGPGELFF. The CDR3, as DNA: TGTGCCAGCCGGGGGACAGGGGGCCCCGGGGAGCTGTTTTTT.

This chain connects TRBV6-5 to TRBJ1-6; 9 nucleotides line up with TRBD1. The CDR3 runs 14 residues. Germline CDR1 is MNHEY and CDR2 is SVGAGI. Losses at the gene ends were 7 bases for V and 10 bases for J; bases not matched to a gene: 8. CDR3: CASIRTGEKSPLHF. The DNA of the CDR3 is TGTGCCAGCATCCGGACAGGGGAAAAATCACCCCTCCACTTT.

V usage is TRBV6-5 and J usage is TRBJ1-3; D unresolved. The CDR3 contains 11 residues. V was pared by 6 bases and J by 4 bases, with 4 bases between. In germline, CDR1 is MNHEY, CDR2 SVGAGI. CDR3 sequence (DNA): TGTGCCAGCAGCCGGGGAAACACCATATATTTT. The encoded protein is CASSRGNTIYF.

The chain links TRBV28 to TRBJ1-1, with a possible D match to TRBD1 (5 bases). V dropped 5 bases and J dropped 1 base, with 14 bases sitting between them. CDR3 length: 15 residues. CDR1 and CDR2 from the germline V gene are MDHEN and SYDVKM. The CDR3 region has the DNA TGTGCCAGCAGTGGGGGGTCTATGGGGAACACTGAAGCTTTCTTT. Amino acids: CASSGGSMGNTEAFF.

The rearrangement joins TRBV9 to TRBJ1-2, with 7 positions matching TRBD1. The junction had 3 bases not matched to a gene; V was cut back by 3 bases and J by 7 bases. Germline V gives CDR1 SGDLS, CDR2 YYNGEE. This CDR3 has 12 amino acids. The DNA for the CDR3 is TGTGCCAGCAGCGAGGGGGCGAGTGGCTACACCTTC. Protein sequence: CASSEGASGYTF.

The CDR3 loop is CATSGTTDTQYF. DNA for the CDR3: TGTGCCACCAGTGGGACCACAGATACGCAGTATTTT. The chain recombines TRBV24-1 with TRBJ2-3; D not certain. Germline CDR1 is KGHDR and CDR2 is SFDVKD. V lost 5 bases to trimming and J lost 2 bases, with 4 bases between them. This CDR3 comprises 12 residues.

V gene TRBV3-1 (or the pseudogene TRBV3-2) combines with J gene TRBJ2-3; TRBD1 matches at 12 bases. Germline-derived CDR1 and CDR2 are LGHDT and YNNKEL (reference sequence). Trimming cost V 4 bases and J 3 bases; bases outside gene matches: 5. The CDR3 spans 16 residues. CDR3 loop: CASSRRGQGATDTQYF. CDR3 DNA: TGTGCCAGCAGCCGCCGGGGACAGGGGGCAACAGATACGCAGTATTTT.

This clone was detected only a few times. The chain employs TRBV12-5 and TRBJ1-6; 7 nucleotides align to TRBD1. The CDR3 extends over 14 amino acids. The V and J ends lost 7 bases and 7 bases, in that order; junction bases with no gene match: 7. Germline V gene lookup returns CDR1 LGHNT and CDR2 FRNRAP. CDR3 sequence (DNA): TGTGCTAGTGCCCGACAGGGCCAGAATTCACCCCTCCACTTT. This translates into CASARQGQNSPLHF.

The chain is built from TRBV3-1 (or the pseudogene TRBV3-2) and TRBJ1-2, with a possible D match to TRBD1 (5 bases). Germline loops: CDR1 LGHDT, CDR2 YNNKEL (reference sequence). The germline V and J ends were trimmed by 3 bases and 8 bases, with 10 bases remaining between them. The CDR3 totals 12 residues. CDR3: CASSQQGVGYTF. Here the CDR3 DNA reads TGTGCCAGCAGCCAGCAGGGTGTCGGCTACACCTTC.

V is TRBV19 and J is TRBJ1-6, with D perhaps matching TRBD1 (5 bases). The CDR3 covers 13 residues. The germline gives CDR1 LNHDA, CDR2 SQIVND (reference sequence). The V end was cut by 7 bases, the J end by 7 bases, with 11 bases between. The CDR3: CASKRDGNSPLHF. CDR3 nucleotide sequence: TGTGCCAGTAAACGGGACGGCAATTCACCCCTCCACTTT. The full variable domain, completed using reference TRBV19 and TRBJ1-6, is DGGITQSPKYLFRKEGQNVTLSCEQNLNHDAMYWYRQDPGQGLRLIYYSQIVNDFQKGDIAEGYSVSREKKESFPLTVTSAQKNPTAFYLCASKRDGNSPLHFGNGTRLTVT.

V usage is TRBV2 and J usage is TRBJ2-7; D is possibly TRBD1 (5 bases). V lost 4 bases to trimming and J lost 2 bases, with 9 bases between them. CDR3 length: 13 amino acids. Germline V CDR1 and CDR2: SNHLY, FYNNEI. CDR3 sequence: CASSVGRAYEQYV. Here the CDR3 DNA reads TGTGCCAGCAGTGTGGGGCGAGCCTACGAGCAGTACGTC.

V and J are TRBV5-1 and TRBJ1-1; a possible D gene is TRBD1 (5 bases). Germline loops: CDR1 SGHRS, CDR2 YFSETQ. The germline V and J ends were trimmed by 4 bases and 6 bases, with 13 bases remaining between them. The CDR3 totals 13 residues. CDR3 coding DNA: TGCGCCAGCAGCCGGGACGTCCTGGCTGAAGCTTTCTTT. It codes for CASSRDVLAEAFF.

The gene calls are TRBV2 and TRBJ2-1; 14 bases agree with TRBD2. CDR3 length: 18 residues. Germline V gene sequence: CDR1 SNHLY, CDR2 FYNNEI. V gave up 7 bases and J gave up 3 bases; unmatched junction bases: 11. The CDR3 bases are TGTGCCAGCACCGGGACTAGCGGGGGATATAGATACTACAATGAGCAGTTCTTC. Translated: CASTGTSGGYRYYNEQFF.

There are a few counts of this clone. The chain has TRBV11-2 and TRBJ1-1, with TRBD1 matching 7 bases. V was clipped by 6 bases and J by 1 base; unmatched bases: 5. The CDR3 is 14 amino acids. CDR1 SGHAT and CDR2 FQNNGV come from the germline V gene. The CDR3 DNA reads as TGTGCCAGCAGTTCCCGGACAGGGAACACTGAAGCTTTCTTT. Its protein is CASSSRTGNTEAFF.

The V call is TRBV5-4, the J call TRBJ1-2, with 7 nucleotides matching TRBD1. Per the germline V gene, CDR1 is SGHNT and CDR2 is YYREEE (reference sequence). The CDR3 extends over 14 amino acids. J lost 1 base, V lost 6 bases, and 6 bases had no gene match. CDR3 DNA sequence: TGTGCCAGCACTCGGACAGGACTTAACTATGGCTACACCTTC. The encoded protein is CASTRTGLNYGYTF.

V is TRBV30 and J is TRBJ2-2, with D hard to call. Germline CDR1 and CDR2: GTSNPN and SVGIG (reference sequence). V was pared by 4 bases and J by 6 bases, with 6 bases between. This CDR3 comprises 11 residues. CDR3 amino acids: CAWTRAGELFF. CDR3 DNA sequence: TGTGCCTGGACACGGGCCGGGGAGCTGTTTTTT.

This chain's CDR3 is CASSLPGGAHTGELFF. CDR3 coding DNA: TGTGCCAGCAGCCTCCCCGGGGGGGCGCACACCGGGGAGCTGTTTTTT. The gene calls are TRBV28 and TRBJ2-2; the match to TRBD2 covers 8 bases. CDR3 length: 16 residues. Germline V lookup: CDR1 MDHEN, CDR2 SYDVKM. The ends lost 6 bases at V and 3 bases at J; junction bases unmatched: 9.

CDR3 amino acids: CASSRNRAGTEAFF. DNA for the CDR3: TGTGCCAGCAGCCGAAACAGGGCTGGCACTGAAGCTTTCTTT. The chain has TRBV11-2 and TRBJ1-1; the D gene is possibly TRBD1 (6 bases). The CDR3 extends over 14 amino acids. Germline V CDR1 and CDR2: SGHAT, FQNNGV. V lost 5 bases and J lost 4, with 14 bases in between.